The entry below gives a single TCR beta chain sequence along with its context. Antigen unknown. It was genomic DNA that served as the template for profiling TCR beta VDJ and CDR3. TCRdb independently ran MiXCR on the reads; one entry per CDR3 protein. The sample records under 200,000 distinct CDR3 sequences, around 45% being singletons. These data originate in a study of CD8+CD57+ T cells in acquired aplastic anemia. Across the whole study: Sorted cells (CD4+ and CD8+) yielded DNA amounts that averaged approximately 3.2 ug. Findings and limits, study-wide: Common to patients and controls were approximately 30 CD8+ CDR3 sequences.

The CDR3 loop spans 14 amino acids. CDR1 and CDR2 (germline): KGHDR, SFDVKD. Trimming left V 5 bases short and J 2 bases short, with 11 bases between. V gene TRBV24-1 combines with J gene TRBJ1-2, with D possibly TRBD1 on 5 matching bases. The source of this sequence is a human donor in good health. The material sequenced was sorted CD4+, CD8+, or CD8+CD57+ T cells (not recorded which) from PBMCs. The chain's CDR3 is CATSVQVPNYGYTF. The CDR3 bases are TGTGCCACCAGTGTACAGGTCCCAAACTATGGCTACACCTTC.